This T cell receptor (beta chain) was observed in a study of identical twins. Study results and limitations: Cord blood's abundant beta clonotypes had fewer insertions, unlike memory repertoires. Shared out-of-frame alpha sequences (those common to twins) showed excess low generation probability.

CDR1 is SGHTA and CDR2 is FQGNSA in the germline V gene. There are 14 residues in the CDR3. The trim removed 5 bases at V and 3 bases at J, leaving 4 bases unmatched. This clonotype has just a few counts. Antigen specificity is unknown. With template switching, a universal primer site was added, and the cDNA carried unique molecular identifiers. A single record per CDR3 protein comes from TCRdb applying MiXCR to the 5' RACE reads. The table lists over 200,000 distinct CDR3 sequences, 10% of them singletons. Healthy Caucasians provided all donations. Sequenced material: memory T cells sorted from blood. The chain joins TRBV7-2 to TRBJ2-7, with 10 positions matching TRBD1. The TCR originated in a man between 45 and 60 years old in good health. CDR3 sequence reads: CASSPTGGHYEQYF. For the CDR3, the DNA is TGTGCCAGCAGCCCGACAGGGGGCCACTACGAGCAGTACTTC.